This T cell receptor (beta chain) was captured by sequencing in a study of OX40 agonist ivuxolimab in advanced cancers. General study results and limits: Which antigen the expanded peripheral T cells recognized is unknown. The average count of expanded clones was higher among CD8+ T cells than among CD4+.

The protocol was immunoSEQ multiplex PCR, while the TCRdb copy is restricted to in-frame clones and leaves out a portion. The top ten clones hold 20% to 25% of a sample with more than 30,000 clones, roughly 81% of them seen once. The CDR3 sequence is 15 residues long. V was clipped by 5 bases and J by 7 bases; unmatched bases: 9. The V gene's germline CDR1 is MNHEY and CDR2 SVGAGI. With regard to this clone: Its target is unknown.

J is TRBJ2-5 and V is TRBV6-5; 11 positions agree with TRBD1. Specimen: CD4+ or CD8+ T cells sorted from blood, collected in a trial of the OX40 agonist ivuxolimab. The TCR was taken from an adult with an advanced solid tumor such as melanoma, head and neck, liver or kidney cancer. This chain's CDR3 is CASSPSGQGDRTQYF. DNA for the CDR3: TGTGCCAGCAGTCCCTCGGGACAGGGGGATCGGACCCAGTACTTC.